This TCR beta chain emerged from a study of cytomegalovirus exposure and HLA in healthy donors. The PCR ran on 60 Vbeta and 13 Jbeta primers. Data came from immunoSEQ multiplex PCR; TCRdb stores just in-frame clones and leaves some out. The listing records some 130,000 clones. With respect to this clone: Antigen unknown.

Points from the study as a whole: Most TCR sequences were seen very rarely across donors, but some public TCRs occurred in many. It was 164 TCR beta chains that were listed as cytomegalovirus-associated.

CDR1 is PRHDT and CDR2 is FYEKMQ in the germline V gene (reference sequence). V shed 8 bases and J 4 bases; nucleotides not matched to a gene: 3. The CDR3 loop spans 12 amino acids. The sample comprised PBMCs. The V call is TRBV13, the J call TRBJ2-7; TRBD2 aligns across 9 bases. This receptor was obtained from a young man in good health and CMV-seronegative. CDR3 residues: CASSTSGYEQYF. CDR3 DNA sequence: TGTGCCAGCTCGACTAGCGGATACGAGCAGTACTTC.